The present T cell receptor beta chain was sequenced within a study of shared clonotypes between healthy human individuals. Overall study results and limits: The expectation was that sequencing depth would affect clonotype sharing among donors.

CDR1 is SNHLY, CDR2 FYNNEI, per germline. V was pared by 7 bases and J by 5 bases, with 12 bases between. The CDR3 spans 12 residues. Splitting of each subset's genomic DNA was done evenly across several immunoSEQ plates. TCRdb's copy holds only in-frame clones and misses some; the assay was immunoSEQ multiplex PCR. The profile covers 450,000 to 500,000 clones, with 76% appearing a single time and over 10% taken by the ten largest. On this clone itself: The antigen is undetermined.

V gene TRBV2 combines with J gene TRBJ2-7; a possible D gene is TRBD1 (5 bases). This sequence was found in a woman aged 40 to 50 in good health. Some clones in this sample may be carry-over from other donors' samples. The sample consisted of PBMCs. The CDR3 DNA is TGTGCCAGCACCCAGGGTACCCACGAGCAGTACTTC. The encoded protein is CASTQGTHEQYF.